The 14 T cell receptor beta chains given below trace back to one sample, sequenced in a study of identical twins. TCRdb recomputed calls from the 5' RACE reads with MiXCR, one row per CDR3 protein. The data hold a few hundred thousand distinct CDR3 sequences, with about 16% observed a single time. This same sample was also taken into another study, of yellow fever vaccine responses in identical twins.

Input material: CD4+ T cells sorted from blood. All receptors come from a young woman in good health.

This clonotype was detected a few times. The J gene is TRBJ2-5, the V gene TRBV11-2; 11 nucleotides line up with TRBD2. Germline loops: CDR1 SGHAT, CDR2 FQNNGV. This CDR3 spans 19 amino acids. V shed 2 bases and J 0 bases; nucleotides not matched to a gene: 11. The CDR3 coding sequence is TGTGCCAGCAGCTTATTTGGTCTAGCGGGAGGTGGGTACCAAGAGACCCAGTACTTC. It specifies CASSLFGLAGGGYQETQYF.

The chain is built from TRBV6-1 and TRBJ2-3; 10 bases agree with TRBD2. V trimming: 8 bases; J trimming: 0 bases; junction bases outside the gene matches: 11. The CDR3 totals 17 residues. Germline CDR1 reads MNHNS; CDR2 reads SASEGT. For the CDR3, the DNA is TGTGCCAGCGGCGTTGGGGCTAGCGGGGGAAGCACAGATACGCAGTATTTT. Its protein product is CASGVGASGGSTDTQYF.

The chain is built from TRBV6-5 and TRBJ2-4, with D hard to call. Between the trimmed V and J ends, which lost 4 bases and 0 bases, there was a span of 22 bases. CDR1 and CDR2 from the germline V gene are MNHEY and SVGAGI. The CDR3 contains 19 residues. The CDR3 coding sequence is TGTGCCAGCAGTTCCTTCTCCGGGCCGACAAAACTAGCCAAAAACATTCAGTACTTC. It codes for CASSSFSGPTKLAKNIQYF.

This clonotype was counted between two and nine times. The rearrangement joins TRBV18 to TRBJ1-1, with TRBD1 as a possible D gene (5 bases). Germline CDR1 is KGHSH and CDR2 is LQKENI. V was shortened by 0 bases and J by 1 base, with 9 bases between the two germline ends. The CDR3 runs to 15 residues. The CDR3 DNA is TGTGCCAGCTCACCACCGGGACCCCCGAACACTGAAGCTTTCTTT. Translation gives CASSPPGPPNTEAFF.

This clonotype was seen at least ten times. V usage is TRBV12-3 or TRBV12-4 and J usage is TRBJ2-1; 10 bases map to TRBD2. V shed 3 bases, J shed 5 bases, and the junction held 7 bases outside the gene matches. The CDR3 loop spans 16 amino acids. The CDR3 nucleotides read TGTGCCAGCAGTTTCGGGACGGGACTAGCGCACAATGAGCAGTTCTTC. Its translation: CASSFGTGLAHNEQFF.

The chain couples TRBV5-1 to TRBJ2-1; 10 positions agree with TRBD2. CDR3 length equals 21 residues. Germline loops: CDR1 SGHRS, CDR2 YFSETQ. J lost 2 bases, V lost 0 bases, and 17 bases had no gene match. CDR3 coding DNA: TGCGCCAGCAGCTTGGGGCGGAGAGTAGCGGGAGGCCTTTATACCTACAATGAGCAGTTCTTC. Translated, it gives CASSLGRRVAGGLYTYNEQFF.

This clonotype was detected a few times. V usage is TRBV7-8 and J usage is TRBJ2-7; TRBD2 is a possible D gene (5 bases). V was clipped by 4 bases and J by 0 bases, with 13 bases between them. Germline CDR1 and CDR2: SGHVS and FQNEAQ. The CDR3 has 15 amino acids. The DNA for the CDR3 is TGTGCCAGCAGCTCCTTGGACTGGAGCTCCTACGAGCAGTACTTC. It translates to CASSSLDWSSYEQYF. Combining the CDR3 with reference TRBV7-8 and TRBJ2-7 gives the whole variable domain GAGVSQSPRYKVAKRGQDVALRCDPISGHVSLFWYQQALGQGPEFLTYFQNEAQLDKSGLPSDRFFAERPEGSVSTLKIQRTQQEDSAVYLCASSSLDWSSYEQYFGPGTRLTVT.

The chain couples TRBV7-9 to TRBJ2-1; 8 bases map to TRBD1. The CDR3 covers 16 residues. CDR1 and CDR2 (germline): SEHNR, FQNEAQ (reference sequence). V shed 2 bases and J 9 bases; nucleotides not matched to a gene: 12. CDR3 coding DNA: TGTGCCAGCAGCTTAAAGGGACAGGCCTCGGCAGCTGAGCAGTTCTTC. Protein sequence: CASSLKGQASAAEQFF.

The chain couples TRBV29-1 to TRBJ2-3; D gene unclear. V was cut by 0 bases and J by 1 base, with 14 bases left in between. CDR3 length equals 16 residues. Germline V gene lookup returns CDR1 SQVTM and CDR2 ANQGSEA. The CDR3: CSVEDPLESGTDTQYF. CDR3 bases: TGCAGCGTTGAAGATCCCCTAGAATCTGGCACAGATACGCAGTATTTT.

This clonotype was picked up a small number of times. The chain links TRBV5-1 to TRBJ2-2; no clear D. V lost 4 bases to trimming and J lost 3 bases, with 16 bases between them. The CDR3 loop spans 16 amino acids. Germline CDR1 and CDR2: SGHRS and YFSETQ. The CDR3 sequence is CASSPTGSGYTGELFF. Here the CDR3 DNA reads TGCGCCAGCAGCCCAACCGGGTCCGGGTACACCGGGGAGCTGTTTTTT.

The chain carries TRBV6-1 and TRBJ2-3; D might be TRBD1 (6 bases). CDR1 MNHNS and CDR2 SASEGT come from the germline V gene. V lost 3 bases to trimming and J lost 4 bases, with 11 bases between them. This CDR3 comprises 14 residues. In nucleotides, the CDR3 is TGTGCCAGCAGTGATGCCGGGACACCAGATACGCAGTATTTT. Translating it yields CASSDAGTPDTQYF.

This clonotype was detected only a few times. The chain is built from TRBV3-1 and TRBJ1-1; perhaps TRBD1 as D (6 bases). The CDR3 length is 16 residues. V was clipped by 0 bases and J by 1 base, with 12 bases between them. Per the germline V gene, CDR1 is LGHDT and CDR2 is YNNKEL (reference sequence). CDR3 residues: CASSQEGGLRNTEAFF. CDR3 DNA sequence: TGTGCCAGCAGCCAAGAGGGGGGGCTGAGGAACACTGAAGCTTTCTTT.

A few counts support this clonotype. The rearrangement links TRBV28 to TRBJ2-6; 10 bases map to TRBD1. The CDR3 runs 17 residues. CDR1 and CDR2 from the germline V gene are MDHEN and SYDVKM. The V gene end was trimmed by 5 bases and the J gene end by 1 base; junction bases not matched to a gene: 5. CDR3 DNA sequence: TGTGCCAGCAGTCCCGGACAGGGGGTTTCTGGGGCCAACGTCCTGACTTTC. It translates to CASSPGQGVSGANVLTF.

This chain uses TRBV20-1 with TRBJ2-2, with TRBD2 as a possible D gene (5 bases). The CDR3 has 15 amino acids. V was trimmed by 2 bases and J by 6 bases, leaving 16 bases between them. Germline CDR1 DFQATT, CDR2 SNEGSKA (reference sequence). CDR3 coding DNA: TGCAGTGCTAGAAGCGGCAGCCGCCAAGCCGGGGAGCTGTTTTTT. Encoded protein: CSARSGSRQAGELFF.